A selection of T cell receptor beta chains follows, all from one sample in a study of cytotoxic CD8 clonotypes in ibrutinib-treated CLL. The data were produced by immunoSEQ multiplex PCR, yet TCRdb's version contains in-frame clones alone and is incomplete. The table records 15,000 to 20,000 clones, about 61% of them present only once. The sequencing here drew on PBMCs, taken after 12 months of ibrutinib treatment. These receptors were collected from a human donor with chronic lymphocytic leukemia. The CDR3 runs from the conserved cysteine through the conserved F or W. The D gene is left open where the match is weak. Size tells how often a clone was seen (once, few, many) or the class of an expanded clone, and some rows leave it out.

v_gene	d_gene	j_gene	abundance	CDR3nt	CDR3aa
TRBV6-5	NA	TRBJ2-2	few	TGTGCCAGCAGTTACTCCTTCACAGATAGCCGGGAGCTGTTTTTT	CASSYSFTDSRELFF
TRBV6-1	TRBD2	TRBJ2-1	NA	TGTGCCAGCAGTGAAGCTAAGACTAGCGACTCCAATGAGCAGTTCTTC	CASSEAKTSDSNEQFF
TRBV5-1	TRBD1	TRBJ1-1	NA	TGCGCCAGCAGGAAAGACAGGGGGCCGGTGGACACTGAAGCTTTCTTT	CASRKDRGPVDTEAFF
TRBV7-9	TRBD2	TRBJ2-1	few	TGTGCCAGCAGCAAAATAGCGGTGATGGGAGGGAATGAGCAGTTCTTC	CASSKIAVMGGNEQFF
TRBV19	TRBD1	TRBJ2-7	few	TGTGCCAGTAGTTCTGGCCGGGACAGGGCTGAGCAGTACTTC	CASSSGRDRAEQYF
TRBV7-3	NA	TRBJ1-5	NA	TGTGCCAGCAGCGAGCAGCTGGGGCTTGGCAATCAGCCCCAGCATTTT	CASSEQLGLGNQPQHF
TRBV10-1	NA	TRBJ2-5	NA	TGCGCCAGCAGTGGCGGGGCCACGGGACGGCAAAAGACCCAGTACTTC	CASSGGATGRQKTQYF
TRBV7-2	NA	TRBJ1-5	NA	TGTGCCAGCAGCTTAGGATTTCAGGGTCAGCCCCAGCATTTT	CASSLGFQGQPQHF
TRBV11-3	NA	TRBJ2-1	NA	TGTGCCAGCAGCCACCTAGAGGGTGAGCAGTTCTTC	CASSHLEGEQFF
TRBV5-4	TRBD1	TRBJ2-7	NA	TGTGCCAGCAGCTGGACAGGGTCCTACGAGCAGTACTTC	CASSWTGSYEQYF
TRBV28	NA	TRBJ1-1	few	TGTGCCAGCTCCCGGGGGGCGGTAGGTTTCGCTGAAGCTTTCTTT	CASSRGAVGFAEAFF
TRBV10-3	NA	TRBJ2-5	NA	TGTGCCATCAGTGATGGGGAAGAGACCCAGTACTTC	CAISDGEETQYF
TRBV7-2	NA	TRBJ2-1	NA	TGTGCCAGCACCCTAATGGGGGGCGAGCAGTTCTTC	CASTLMGGEQFF
TRBV19	TRBD1	TRBJ2-1	NA	TGTGCCAGTAGTAGGTCAGGGGGCTCTTGGAATGAGCAGTTCTTC	CASSRSGGSWNEQFF
TRBV7-9	TRBD2	TRBJ2-1	NA	TGTGCCAGCAGCTTAGGAGTTAGCGGGAGGGGTAATGAGCAGTTCTTC	CASSLGVSGRGNEQFF
TRBV5-1	TRBD1	TRBJ2-2	few	TGCGCCAGCAGCTCCGGCGGGACAGGGGATGCCGGGGAGCTGTTTTTT	CASSSGGTGDAGELFF
TRBV7-2	NA	TRBJ1-4	NA	TGTGCCAGCAGCTTAGGGCCACAGGCAACTAATGAAAAACTGTTTTTT	CASSLGPQATNEKLFF
TRBV28	NA	TRBJ2-1	NA	TGTGCCAGCAGTGGCGATTCGAGCCCCTACAATGAGCAGTTCTTC	CASSGDSSPYNEQFF
TRBV5-1	TRBD2	TRBJ2-7	few	TGCGCCAGCAGCATTAGCGGGAACTACGAGCAGTACTTC	CASSISGNYEQYF
TRBV19	TRBD1	TRBJ2-2	NA	TGTGCCAGTAGGCCCGACAGGGTCGCGAACACCGGGGAGCTGTTTTTT	CASRPDRVANTGELFF
TRBV29-1	TRBD1	TRBJ2-7	NA	TGCAGCGTTGCTTACAGGGGAATATCCTACGAGCAGTACTTC	CSVAYRGISYEQYF
TRBV27	NA	TRBJ1-3	NA	TGTGCCAGCGCCGGGGGAAACTCTGGAAACACCATATATTTT	CASAGGNSGNTIYF